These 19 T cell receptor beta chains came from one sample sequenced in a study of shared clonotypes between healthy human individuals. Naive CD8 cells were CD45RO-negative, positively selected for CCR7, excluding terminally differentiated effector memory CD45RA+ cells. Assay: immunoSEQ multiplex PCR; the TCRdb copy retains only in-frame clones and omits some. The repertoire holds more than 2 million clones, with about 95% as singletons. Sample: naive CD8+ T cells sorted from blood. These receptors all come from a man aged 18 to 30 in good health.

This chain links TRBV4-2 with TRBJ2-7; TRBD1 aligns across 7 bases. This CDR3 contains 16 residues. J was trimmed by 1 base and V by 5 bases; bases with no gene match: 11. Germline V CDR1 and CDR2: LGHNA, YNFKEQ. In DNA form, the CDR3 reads TGTGCCAGCAGCAGGTCGGGACAGCTGACTTCCTACGAGCAGTACTTC. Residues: CASSRSGQLTSYEQYF.

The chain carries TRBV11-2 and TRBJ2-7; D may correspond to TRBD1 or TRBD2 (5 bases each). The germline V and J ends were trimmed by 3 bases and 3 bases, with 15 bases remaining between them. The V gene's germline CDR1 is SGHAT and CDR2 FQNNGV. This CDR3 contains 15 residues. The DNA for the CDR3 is TGTGCCAGCAGCTTTGGGGCGGGCGTTTACTACGAGCAGTACTTC. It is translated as CASSFGAGVYYEQYF.

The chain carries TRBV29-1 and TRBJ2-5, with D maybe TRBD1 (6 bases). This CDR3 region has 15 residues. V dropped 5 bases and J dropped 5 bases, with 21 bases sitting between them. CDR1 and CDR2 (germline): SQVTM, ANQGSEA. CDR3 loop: CSVSNRRGQGETQYF. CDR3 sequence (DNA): TGCAGCGTTTCGAATCGTCGAGGTCAGGGGGAGACCCAGTACTTC.

The DNA for the CDR3 is TGCGCCAGCAGCCAAAGATGGAGAGCGGACAATGAGCAGTTCTTC. Amino acids: CASSQRWRADNEQFF. The gene calls are TRBV4-3 and TRBJ2-1; tentative D call: TRBD2 (5 bases). Germline lookup yields CDR1 LGHNA and CDR2 YSLEER. V lost 2 bases and J 5 bases, leaving 13 bases between the germline ends. The CDR3 extends over 15 amino acids.

The DNA of the CDR3 is TGTGCCAGCAGCGGGACAGCCTCCTACGAGCAGTACTTC. It specifies CASSGTASYEQYF. V is TRBV14 and J is TRBJ2-7, with 7 bases aligning to TRBD1. Germline V gives CDR1 SGHDN, CDR2 FVKESK. With V trimmed by 5 bases and J by 0 bases, 1 base remained unmatched. The CDR3 totals 13 residues.

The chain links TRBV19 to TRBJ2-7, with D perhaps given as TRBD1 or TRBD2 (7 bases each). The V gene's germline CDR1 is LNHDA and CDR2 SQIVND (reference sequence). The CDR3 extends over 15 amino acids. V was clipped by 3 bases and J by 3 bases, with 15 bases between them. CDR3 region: CASSILQGGSYEQYF. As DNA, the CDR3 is TGTGCCAGTAGTATTCTCCAGGGGGGGAGCTACGAGCAGTACTTC. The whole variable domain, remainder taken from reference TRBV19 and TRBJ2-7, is DGGITQSPKYLFRKEGQNVTLSCEQNLNHDAMYWYRQDPGQGLRLIYYSQIVNDFQKGDIAEGYSVSREKKESFPLTVTSAQKNPTAFYLCASSILQGGSYEQYFGPGTRLTVT.

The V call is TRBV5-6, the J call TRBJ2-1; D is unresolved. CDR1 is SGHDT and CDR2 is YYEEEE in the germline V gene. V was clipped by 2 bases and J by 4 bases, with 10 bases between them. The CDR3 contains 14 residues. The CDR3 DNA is TGTGCCAGCAGCTTATTAGGCGATTACAATGAGCAGTTCTTC. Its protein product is CASSLLGDYNEQFF.

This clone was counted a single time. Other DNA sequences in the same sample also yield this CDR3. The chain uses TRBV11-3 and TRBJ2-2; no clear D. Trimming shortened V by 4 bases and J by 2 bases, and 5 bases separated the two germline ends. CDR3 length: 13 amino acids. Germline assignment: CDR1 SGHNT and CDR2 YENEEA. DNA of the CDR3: TGTGCCAGCAGCTCGCCCAACACCGGGGAGCTGTTTTTT. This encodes CASSSPNTGELFF.

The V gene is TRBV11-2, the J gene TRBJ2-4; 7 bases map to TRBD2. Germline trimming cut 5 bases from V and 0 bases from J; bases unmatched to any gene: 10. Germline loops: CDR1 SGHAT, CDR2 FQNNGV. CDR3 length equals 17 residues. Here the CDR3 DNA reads TGTGCCAGCAGCCTGGGGAGGGCTGACCTAGCCAAAAACATTCAGTACTTC. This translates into CASSLGRADLAKNIQYF.

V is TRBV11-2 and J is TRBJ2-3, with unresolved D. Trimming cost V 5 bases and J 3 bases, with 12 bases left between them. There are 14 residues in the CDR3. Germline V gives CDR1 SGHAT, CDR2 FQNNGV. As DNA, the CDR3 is TGTGCCAGCAGCCCAGGCGACTCAACAGATACGCAGTATTTT. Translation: CASSPGDSTDTQYF. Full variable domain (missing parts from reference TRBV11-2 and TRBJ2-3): EAGVAQSPRYKIIEKRQSVAFWCNPISGHATLYWYQQILGQGPKLLIQFQNNGVVDDSQLPKDRFSAERLKGVDSTLKIQPAKLEDSAVYLCASSPGDSTDTQYFGPGTRLTVL.

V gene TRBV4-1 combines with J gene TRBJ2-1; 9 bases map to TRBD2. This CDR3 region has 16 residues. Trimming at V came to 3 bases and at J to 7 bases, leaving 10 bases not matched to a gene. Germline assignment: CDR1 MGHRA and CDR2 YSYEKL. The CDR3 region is CASSHLGVAGDNEQFF. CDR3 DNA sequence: TGCGCCAGCAGCCATCTCGGTGTAGCGGGAGATAATGAGCAGTTCTTC.

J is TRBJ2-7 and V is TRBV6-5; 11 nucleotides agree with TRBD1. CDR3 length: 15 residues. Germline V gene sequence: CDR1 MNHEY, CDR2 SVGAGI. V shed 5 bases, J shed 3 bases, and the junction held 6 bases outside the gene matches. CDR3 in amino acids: CASSRDRGLDYEQYF. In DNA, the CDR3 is TGTGCCAGCAGTCGGGACAGGGGGTTAGACTACGAGCAGTACTTC.

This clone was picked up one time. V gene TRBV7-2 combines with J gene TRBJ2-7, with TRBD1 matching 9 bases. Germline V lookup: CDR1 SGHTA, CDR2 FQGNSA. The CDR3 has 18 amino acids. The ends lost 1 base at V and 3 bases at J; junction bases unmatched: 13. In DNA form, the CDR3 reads TGTGCCAGCAGCTTAGAGACCTTCTCGGGGGGACAGGGCTACGAGCAGTACTTC. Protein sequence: CASSLETFSGGQGYEQYF.

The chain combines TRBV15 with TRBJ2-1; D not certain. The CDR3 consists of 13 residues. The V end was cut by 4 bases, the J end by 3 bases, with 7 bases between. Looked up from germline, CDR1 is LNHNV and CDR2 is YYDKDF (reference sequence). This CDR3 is CATSMDGYNEQFF. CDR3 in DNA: TGTGCCACCAGCATGGACGGCTACAATGAGCAGTTCTTC.

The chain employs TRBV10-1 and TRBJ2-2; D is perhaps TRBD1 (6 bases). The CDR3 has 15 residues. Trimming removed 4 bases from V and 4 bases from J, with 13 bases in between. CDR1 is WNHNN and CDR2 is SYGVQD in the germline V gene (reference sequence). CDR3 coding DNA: TGCGCCAGCAGTGCGACCGTGGACAGCACCGGGGAGCTGTTTTTT. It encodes CASSATVDSTGELFF.

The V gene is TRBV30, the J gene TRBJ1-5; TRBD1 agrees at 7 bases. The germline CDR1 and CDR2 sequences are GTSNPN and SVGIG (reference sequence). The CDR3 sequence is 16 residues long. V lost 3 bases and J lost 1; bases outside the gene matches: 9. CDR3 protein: CAWRPRDRVSNQPQHF. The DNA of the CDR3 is TGTGCCTGGAGGCCCCGGGACAGAGTGAGCAATCAGCCCCAGCATTTT.

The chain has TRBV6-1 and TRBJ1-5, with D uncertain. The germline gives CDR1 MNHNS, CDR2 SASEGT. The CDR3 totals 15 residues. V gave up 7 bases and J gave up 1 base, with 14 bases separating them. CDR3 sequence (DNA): TGTGCCAGCACCGGGAGCGGAGTAAGCAATCAGCCCCAGCATTTT. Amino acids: CASTGSGVSNQPQHF.

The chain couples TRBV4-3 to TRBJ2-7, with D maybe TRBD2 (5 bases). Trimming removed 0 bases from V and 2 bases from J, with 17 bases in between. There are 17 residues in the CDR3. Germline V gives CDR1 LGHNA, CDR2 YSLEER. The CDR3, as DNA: TGCGCCAGCAGCCAAGAACAGTCTTATGAGGGAGCCTACGAGCAGTACTTC. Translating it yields CASSQEQSYEGAYEQYF.

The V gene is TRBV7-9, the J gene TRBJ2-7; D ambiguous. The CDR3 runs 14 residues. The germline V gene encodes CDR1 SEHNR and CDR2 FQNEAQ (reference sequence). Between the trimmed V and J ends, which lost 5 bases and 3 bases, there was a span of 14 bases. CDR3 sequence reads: CASSRGGGDYEQYF. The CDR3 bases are TGTGCCAGCAGCCGCGGCGGCGGAGACTACGAGCAGTACTTC.